This is a list of T cell receptor beta chains from one sample in a study of shared clonotypes between healthy human individuals. Assay used: immunoSEQ multiplex PCR; TCRdb lists only in-frame clones, some missing. The sample has about 380,000 clones; 95% to 97% are singletons. Sequenced material: memory CD8+ T cells sorted from blood. The receptors were gathered from a man aged 25 to 45 in good health. Each CDR3 is given with its conserved first and last residue. A D gene is named only where the DNA matches it firmly.

D gene	CDR3 length	V gene	J gene	CDR3 protein
TRBD1	15	TRBV5-1	TRBJ1-2	CASSSTGTAVPGYTF
TRBD1	16	TRBV25-1	TRBJ1-1	CASSESPDRGFNEAFF
-	16	TRBV2	TRBJ1-2	CASSREGNRVWFGYTF
TRBD2	13	TRBV28	TRBJ2-7	CASGTSLPYEQYF
TRBD1	14	TRBV6-5	TRBJ1-4	CASRQSGTGEKLFF
TRBD2	15	TRBV6-5	TRBJ2-7	CASVKVVAGSHEQYF
-	15	TRBV5-6	TRBJ1-4	CASSLGGDMDEKLFF
TRBD1	15	TRBV19	TRBJ1-5	CASKDRGPRNQPQHF
-	14	TRBV7-2	TRBJ2-1	CASSSGTLYNEQFF
TRBD2	15	TRBV9	TRBJ2-4	CASSLGTSGTNIQYF
-	13	TRBV7-8	TRBJ2-2	CASSLGGAGELFF
-	12	TRBV13	TRBJ2-7	CASSLGGYEQYF
TRBD2	15	TRBV4-1	TRBJ2-1	CASSPPGLAYNEQFF
TRBD1	13	TRBV29-1	TRBJ1-2	CSAATGKVYGYTF
-	15	TRBV6-5	TRBJ2-3	CASRTEAGPSRPQYF
-	13	TRBV6-1	TRBJ1-3	CASNVASGNTIYF
TRBD2	19	TRBV7-2	TRBJ2-3	CASSLGGSGRISSTDTQYF
TRBD1	12	TRBV2	TRBJ2-7	CANRDRAYEQYF
-	12	TRBV29-1	TRBJ1-1	CSVAGAVTEAFF
-	13	TRBV30	TRBJ1-1	CAFRRERSTEAFF
-	15	TRBV5-8	TRBJ1-2	CASSLFPGQSYGYTF
-	17	TRBV7-2	TRBJ2-1	CASSLVFGRMSYNEQFF
-	12	TRBV28	TRBJ2-4	CASSLYEDIQYF
TRBD2	15	TRBV7-9	TRBJ2-1	CASSLRTSGRSWQFF
TRBD2	15	TRBV10-2	TRBJ2-1	CASSVAGDSYNEQFF
-	13	TRBV30	TRBJ2-3	CAWSVQGGDTQYF
-	13	TRBV6-1	TRBJ1-1	CASSSLRNTEAFF
-	14	TRBV5-1	TRBJ2-5	CASRNGPGKGTQYF
TRBD1	13	TRBV27	TRBJ1-2	CASSLRQGLGYTF
-	15	TRBV6-5	TRBJ2-7	CASSYSRQRVYEQHF
-	13	TRBV7-9	TRBJ2-7	CASSLGWFYEQYF
-	15	TRBV28	TRBJ1-2	CASRVAGDSYYGYTF
TRBD1	13	TRBV6-5	TRBJ2-7	CASWDSNSYEQYF
-	14	TRBV6-6	TRBJ2-6	CASSTVAGANVLTF
-	15	TRBV7-9	TRBJ2-3	CASRAVRGLGNTQYF
TRBD2	17	TRBV10-3	TRBJ2-7	CAISDTGTSGRQHEQYF
-	16	TRBV5-1	TRBJ2-7	CASSSQPGTATYEQYF
-	13	TRBV7-9	TRBJ1-2	CASSLGTDYGYTF
-	12	TRBV7-9	TRBJ1-5	CASSLGGQPQHF
-	13	TRBV5-6	TRBJ2-1	CASSFLSGDEQFF
-	14	TRBV21-1	TRBJ1-1	CASSKEGGQGIAFF
-	16	TRBV21-1	TRBJ2-5	CASSGPSGRAPETQYF
-	14	TRBV18	TRBJ2-3	CASSGSSGTDTQYF
TRBD1	15	TRBV6-6	TRBJ2-5	CASSYFRGPGETQYF
TRBD1	10	TRBV2	TRBJ1-1	CASNRGKAFF
-	11	TRBV11-2	TRBJ2-3	CASSLLDTQYF
-	14	TRBV9	TRBJ2-5	CASSPGSRRETQYF
-	14	TRBV11-2	TRBJ2-5	CASSLDEGLETQYF
TRBD1	17	TRBV27	TRBJ2-2	CASTSSRGRKNTGELFF
TRBD2	16	TRBV7-9	TRBJ2-1	CASSDPLAGGPHEQFF
-	17	TRBV2	TRBJ1-6	CASTMDEARGGNSPLHF
-	13	TRBV5-1	TRBJ1-2	CASSIRVEYGYTF
TRBD2	15	TRBV7-9	TRBJ2-7	CASSLGPSGRNEQYF
-	13	TRBV28	TRBJ1-2	CASSVQGLDGYTF